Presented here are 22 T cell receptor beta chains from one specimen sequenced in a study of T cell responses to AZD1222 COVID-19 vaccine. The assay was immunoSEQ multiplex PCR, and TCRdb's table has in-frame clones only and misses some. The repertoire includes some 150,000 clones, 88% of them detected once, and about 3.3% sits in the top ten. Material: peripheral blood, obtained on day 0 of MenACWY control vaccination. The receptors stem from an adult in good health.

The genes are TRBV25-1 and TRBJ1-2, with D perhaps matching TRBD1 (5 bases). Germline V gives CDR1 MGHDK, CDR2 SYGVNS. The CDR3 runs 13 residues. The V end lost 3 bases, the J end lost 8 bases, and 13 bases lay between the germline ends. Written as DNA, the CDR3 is TGTGCCAGCAGTGACACAGGTCTGAGAGGCTACACCTTC. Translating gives CASSDTGLRGYTF.

The CDR3, as DNA: TGCGCCAGCAGCCCACTCGCGGGACAGGGGGCATTTGAAAAACTGTTTTTT. It encodes CASSPLAGQGAFEKLFF. The chain couples TRBV5-1 to TRBJ1-4; 12 bases match TRBD1. The V segment lost 4 bases and the J segment 7 bases; nucleotides outside the gene matches: 11. The CDR3 consists of 17 residues. Per germline, CDR1 SGHRS and CDR2 YFSETQ. Full variable domain (remainder filled in from reference TRBV5-1 and TRBJ1-4): KAGVTQTPRYLIKTRGQQVTLSCSPISGHRSVSWYQQTPGQGLQFLFEYFSETQRNKGNFPGRFSGRQFSNSRSEMNVSTLELGDSALYLCASSPLAGQGAFEKLFFGSGTQLSVL.

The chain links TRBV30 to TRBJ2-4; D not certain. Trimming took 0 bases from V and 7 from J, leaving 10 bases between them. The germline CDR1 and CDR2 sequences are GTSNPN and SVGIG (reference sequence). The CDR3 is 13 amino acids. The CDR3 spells CAWSVSGRNIQYF. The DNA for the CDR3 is TGTGCCTGGAGTGTCAGTGGTCGTAACATTCAGTACTTC.

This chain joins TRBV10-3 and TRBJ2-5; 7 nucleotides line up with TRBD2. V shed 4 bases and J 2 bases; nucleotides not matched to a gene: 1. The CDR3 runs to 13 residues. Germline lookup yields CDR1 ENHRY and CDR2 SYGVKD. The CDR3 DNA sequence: TGTGCCATCAGTGTCGGGGGGCAAGAGACCCAGTACTTC. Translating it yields CAISVGGQETQYF.

The CDR3 here is CSGRGNTEAFF. The CDR3 DNA follows: TGCAGCGGACGGGGGAACACTGAAGCTTTCTTT. The rearrangement joins TRBV29-1 to TRBJ1-1; D gene uncertain. The CDR3 covers 11 residues. V was cut by 7 bases and J by 1 base, with 7 bases left in between. From germline, CDR1 is SQVTM and CDR2 ANQGSEA.

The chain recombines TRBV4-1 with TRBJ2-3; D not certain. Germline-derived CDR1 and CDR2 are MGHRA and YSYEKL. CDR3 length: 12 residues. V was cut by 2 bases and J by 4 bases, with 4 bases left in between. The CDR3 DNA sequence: TGCGCCAGCAGCCAATTTCCAGATACGCAGTATTTT. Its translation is CASSQFPDTQYF.

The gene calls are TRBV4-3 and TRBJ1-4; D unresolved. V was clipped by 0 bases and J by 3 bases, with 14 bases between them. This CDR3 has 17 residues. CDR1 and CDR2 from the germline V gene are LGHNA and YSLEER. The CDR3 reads CASSQDIGDRPNEKLFF. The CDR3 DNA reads TGCGCCAGCAGCCAAGATATCGGGGATAGACCTAATGAAAAACTGTTTTTT.

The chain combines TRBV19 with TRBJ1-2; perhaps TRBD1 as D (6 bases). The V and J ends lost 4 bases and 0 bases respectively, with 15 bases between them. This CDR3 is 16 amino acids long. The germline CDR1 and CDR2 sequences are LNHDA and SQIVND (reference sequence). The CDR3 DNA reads TGTGCCAGTAGTAACAGGGCGGGGAGGGCTAACTATGGCTACACCTTC. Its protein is CASSNRAGRANYGYTF.

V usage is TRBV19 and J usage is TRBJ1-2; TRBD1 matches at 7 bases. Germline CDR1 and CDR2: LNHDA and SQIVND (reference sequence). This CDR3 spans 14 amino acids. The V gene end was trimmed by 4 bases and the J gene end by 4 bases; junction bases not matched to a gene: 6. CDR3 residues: CASSTLTGTYGYTF. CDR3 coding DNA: TGTGCCAGTAGTACCCTGACAGGGACCTATGGCTACACCTTC.

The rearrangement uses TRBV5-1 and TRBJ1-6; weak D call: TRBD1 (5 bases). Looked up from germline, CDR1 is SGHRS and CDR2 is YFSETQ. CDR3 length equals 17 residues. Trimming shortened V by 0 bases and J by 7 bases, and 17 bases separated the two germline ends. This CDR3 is CASSLGPLGRENSPLHF. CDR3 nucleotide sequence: TGCGCCAGCAGCTTGGGACCCTTGGGACGGGAGAATTCACCCCTCCACTTT.

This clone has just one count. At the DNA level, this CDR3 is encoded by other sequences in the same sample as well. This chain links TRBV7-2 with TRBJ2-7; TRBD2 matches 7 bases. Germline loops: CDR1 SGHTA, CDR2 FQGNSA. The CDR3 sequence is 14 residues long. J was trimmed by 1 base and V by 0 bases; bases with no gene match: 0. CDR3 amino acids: CASSLASGSYEQYF. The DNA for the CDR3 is TGTGCCAGCAGCTTAGCTAGCGGGTCCTACGAGCAGTACTTC.

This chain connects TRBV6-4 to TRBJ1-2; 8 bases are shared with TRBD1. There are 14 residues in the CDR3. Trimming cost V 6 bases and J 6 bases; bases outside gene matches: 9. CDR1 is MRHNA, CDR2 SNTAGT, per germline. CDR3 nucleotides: TGTGCCAGCAGAGTCGGACAGGGTGCTGATGGCTACACCTTC. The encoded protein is CASRVGQGADGYTF.

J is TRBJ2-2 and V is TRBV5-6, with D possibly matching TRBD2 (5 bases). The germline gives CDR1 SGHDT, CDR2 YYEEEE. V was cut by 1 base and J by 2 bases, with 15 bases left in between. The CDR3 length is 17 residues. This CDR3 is CASSLRKLGGNTGELFF. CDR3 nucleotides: TGTGCCAGCAGCTTGCGCAAACTAGGAGGAAACACCGGGGAGCTGTTTTTT. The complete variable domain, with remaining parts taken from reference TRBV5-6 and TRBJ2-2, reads DAGVTQSPTHLIKTRGQQVTLRCSPKSGHDTVSWYQQALGQGPQFIFQYYEEEERQRGNFPDRFSGHQFPNYSSELNVNALLLGDSALYLCASSLRKLGGNTGELFFGEGSRLTVL.

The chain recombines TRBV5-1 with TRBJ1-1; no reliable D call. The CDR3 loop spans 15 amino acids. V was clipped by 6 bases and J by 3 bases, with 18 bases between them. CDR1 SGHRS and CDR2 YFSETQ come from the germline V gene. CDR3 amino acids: CASTTFGISDTEAFF. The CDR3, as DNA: TGCGCCAGCACCACTTTTGGAATTTCGGACACTGAAGCTTTCTTT.

The CDR3 DNA follows: TGTGCCAGCAGCCGGTCCGGGACAGACTACGAGCAGTACTTC. Translation: CASSRSGTDYEQYF. The genes are TRBV7-2 and TRBJ2-7, with 7 bases lining up with TRBD1. Germline-derived CDR1 and CDR2 are SGHTA and FQGNSA. The CDR3 consists of 14 residues. V was clipped by 5 bases and J by 3 bases; unmatched bases: 7.

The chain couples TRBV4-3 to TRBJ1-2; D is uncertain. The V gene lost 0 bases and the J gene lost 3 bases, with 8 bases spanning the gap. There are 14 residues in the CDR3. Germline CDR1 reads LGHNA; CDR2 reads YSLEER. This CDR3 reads CASSQDARYYGYTF. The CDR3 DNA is TGCGCCAGCAGCCAAGATGCCAGGTACTATGGCTACACCTTC.

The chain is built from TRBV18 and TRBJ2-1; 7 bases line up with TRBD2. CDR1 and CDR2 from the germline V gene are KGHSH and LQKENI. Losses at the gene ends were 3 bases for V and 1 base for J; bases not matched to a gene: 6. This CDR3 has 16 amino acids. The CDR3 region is CASSPYGGGSYNEQFF. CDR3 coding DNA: TGTGCCAGCTCACCCTATGGGGGGGGGTCCTACAATGAGCAGTTCTTC. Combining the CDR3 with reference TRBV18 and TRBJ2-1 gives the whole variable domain NAGVMQNPRHLVRRRGQEARLRCSPMKGHSHVYWYRQLPEEGLKFMVYLQKENIIDESGMPKERFSAEFPKEGPSILRIQQVVRGDSAAYFCASSPYGGGSYNEQFFGPGTRLTVL.

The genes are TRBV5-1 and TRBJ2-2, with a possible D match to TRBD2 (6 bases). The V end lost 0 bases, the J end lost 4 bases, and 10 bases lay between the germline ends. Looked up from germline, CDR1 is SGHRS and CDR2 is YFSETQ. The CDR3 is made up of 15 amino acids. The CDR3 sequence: CASSLVGGATGELFF. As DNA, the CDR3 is TGCGCCAGCAGCTTGGTAGGCGGGGCCACCGGGGAGCTGTTTTTT.

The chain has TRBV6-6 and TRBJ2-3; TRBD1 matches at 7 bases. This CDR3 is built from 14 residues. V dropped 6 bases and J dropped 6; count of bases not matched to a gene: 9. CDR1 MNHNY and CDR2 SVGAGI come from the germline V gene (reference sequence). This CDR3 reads CASSLQGIVDTQYF. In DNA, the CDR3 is TGTGCCAGCAGCCTACAGGGGATAGTCGATACGCAGTATTTT.

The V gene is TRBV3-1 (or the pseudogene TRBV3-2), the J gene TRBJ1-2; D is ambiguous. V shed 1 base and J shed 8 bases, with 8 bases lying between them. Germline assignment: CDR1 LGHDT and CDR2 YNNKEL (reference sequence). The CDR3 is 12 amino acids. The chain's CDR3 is CASSQGARGYTF. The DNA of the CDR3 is TGTGCCAGCAGCCAAGGAGCGAGGGGCTACACCTTC.

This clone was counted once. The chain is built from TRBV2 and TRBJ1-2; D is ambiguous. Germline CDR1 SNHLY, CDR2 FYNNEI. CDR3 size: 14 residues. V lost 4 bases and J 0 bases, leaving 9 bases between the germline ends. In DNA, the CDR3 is TGTGCCAGCAGTGCATCGGCCACTAACTATGGCTACACCTTC. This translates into CASSASATNYGYTF.

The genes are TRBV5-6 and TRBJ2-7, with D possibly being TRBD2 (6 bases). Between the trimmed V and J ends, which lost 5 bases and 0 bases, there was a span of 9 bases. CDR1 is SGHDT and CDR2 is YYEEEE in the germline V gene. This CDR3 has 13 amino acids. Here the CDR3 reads CASRLTSSYEQYF. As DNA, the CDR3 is TGTGCCAGCAGGTTGACTAGCTCCTACGAGCAGTACTTC. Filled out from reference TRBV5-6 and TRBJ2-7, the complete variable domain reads DAGVTQSPTHLIKTRGQQVTLRCSPKSGHDTVSWYQQALGQGPQFIFQYYEEEERQRGNFPDRFSGHQFPNYSSELNVNALLLGDSALYLCASRLTSSYEQYFGPGTRLTVT.